This T cell receptor beta chain was sequenced during a study of T cell repertoires in cytomegalovirus infection. Study-wide background: HLA-B-restricted CMV epitopes that are well studied, plus recently identified HLA-C-restricted ones, were used by the study. Both a matching HLA type and CMV infection were indicated by public TCR beta signatures. Study-wide findings and caveats: Clonotypes of TCR beta that were HLA-C-restricted and CMV-specific dominated the ex vivo response. Cumulative frequency (of public TCR beta family members) identified carriers of CMV plus the relevant HLA.

TCRdb processed the reads anew with MiXCR; each CDR3 protein has one entry. The table includes 300,000 to 400,000 distinct CDR3 sequences, just under 30% detected once. The V segment lost 0 bases and the J segment 7 bases; nucleotides outside the gene matches: 10. Looked up from germline, CDR1 is MNHNS and CDR2 is SASEGT. The length of the CDR3 is 17 residues. There are a few counts of this clonotype. No antigen is known for it. The chain recombines TRBV6-1 with TRBJ2-1; TRBD2 agrees at 9 bases. The clonotype comes from a human donor in good health (CMV status not recorded). Some clones in this sample may be carry-over from other donors' samples. Sequenced material: cultured PBMCs, taken from culture after CMV antigen stimulation. The CDR3 sequence is CASSEARPSGNGNEQFF. In DNA form, the CDR3 reads TGTGCCAGCAGTGAAGCGCGGCCTAGCGGGAACGGAAATGAGCAGTTCTTC.